One and the same sample provided the 8 T cell receptor beta chains below, sequenced in a study of T-cell memory formation after mild COVID-19. Each CDR3 protein is one row after TCRdb ran MiXCR on the 5' RACE reads. The data hold roughly 280,000 distinct CDR3 sequences, with 15% to 20% observed a single time. The sequenced sample consisted of PBMCs or a T cell subset sorted from them (not recorded which). The source is a man younger than 35 who had mild COVID-19 (a few samples of this study predate the infection). Cell type and time point are not known.

This clonotype was detected many times. The rearrangement links TRBV7-2 to TRBJ1-2; the D gene is possibly TRBD1 (6 bases). V shed 5 bases and J shed 3 bases, with 16 bases lying between them. Per germline, CDR1 SGHTA and CDR2 FQGNSA. This CDR3 comprises 15 residues. The CDR3 here is CASSPRGGADYGYTF. The CDR3 DNA sequence: TGTGCCAGCAGCCCCCGCGGGGGGGCTGACTATGGCTACACCTTC. Drawing the rest from reference TRBV7-2 and TRBJ1-2, the complete variable domain is GAGVSQSPSNKVTEKGKDVELRCDPISGHTALYWYRQSLGQGLEFLIYFQGNSAPDKSGLPSDRFSAERTGGSVSTLTIQRTQQEDSAVYLCASSPRGGADYGYTFGSGTRLTVV.

The genes are TRBV12-3 or TRBV12-4 and TRBJ1-5; no firm D call. The V and J ends lost 8 bases and 3 bases respectively, with 11 bases between them. The CDR3 runs 13 residues. In DNA, the CDR3 is TGTGCCAGCGCACCGGGATTCAATCAGCCCCAGCATTTT. As protein: CASAPGFNQPQHF.

This chain links TRBV6-2 or TRBV6-3 with TRBJ2-3; D is possibly TRBD1 (5 bases). Looked up from germline, CDR1 is MNHEY and CDR2 is SVGEGT. V lost 0 bases and J lost 9, with 13 bases in between. The CDR3 extends over 14 amino acids. In nucleotides, the CDR3 is TGTGCCAGCAGTTACTCGAAGCGACAGATAACGCAGTATTTT. Its protein is CASSYSKRQITQYF.

The rearrangement joins TRBV20-1 to TRBJ1-5; D may be TRBD1 (5 bases). CDR1 DFQATT and CDR2 SNEGSKA come from the germline V gene (reference sequence). V was trimmed by 5 bases and J by 1 base, leaving 12 bases between them. This CDR3 is built from 14 residues. The CDR3 DNA reads TGCAGTGCTCCCCAGGGTCCCAGCAATCAGCCCCAGCATTTT. It codes for CSAPQGPSNQPQHF.

This clonotype was recorded a few times. The V call is TRBV5-1, the J call TRBJ1-1, with D tentatively TRBD1 (6 bases). Trimming removed 2 bases from V and 1 base from J, with 12 bases in between. Looked up from germline, CDR1 is SGHRS and CDR2 is YFSETQ. The CDR3 is made up of 15 amino acids. CDR3 loop: CASSFVPGANTEAFF. CDR3 in DNA: TGCGCCAGCAGCTTCGTCCCGGGGGCGAACACTGAAGCTTTCTTT.

There are a few counts of this clonotype. The rearrangement joins TRBV21-1 to TRBJ1-5; the table gives TRBD1 as D, unverified against the DNA. TRBV21-1 is a documented pseudogene. The CDR3 covers 16 residues. The CDR3 sequence: CASSGPQGECNQPQHF. CDR3 coding DNA: TGTGCCAGCAGCGGGCCACAGGGGGAGTGCAATCAGCCCCAGCATTTT.

This clonotype occurred a few times. This chain uses TRBV9 with TRBJ2-1; no clear D gene. Trimming shortened V by 0 bases and J by 8 bases, and 15 bases separated the two germline ends. The CDR3 runs to 15 residues. Looked up from germline, CDR1 is SGDLS and CDR2 is YYNGEE. CDR3 residues: CASSVAGSTADEQFF. DNA of the CDR3: TGTGCCAGCAGCGTAGCCGGTTCTACGGCGGATGAGCAGTTCTTC.

This clonotype was picked up a small number of times. The chain couples TRBV21-1 to TRBJ2-1; the D call in the table, TRBD1, was not verified against the DNA. TRBV21-1 is annotated as a pseudogene. This CDR3 contains 14 residues. This CDR3 is CASSKNPPTPEQFF. The CDR3 nucleotides are TGTGCCAGCAGCAAAAACCCCCCCACTCCTGAGCAGTTCTTC.